This is a list of T cell receptor beta chains from one sample in a study of T cells in Graves' hyperthyroidism and ophthalmopathy. TCRdb analysed the multiplex PCR reads with MiXCR anew, one entry per CDR3 protein. The sample holds approximately 520,000 distinct CDR3 sequences, approximately 25% seen once. The specimen sequenced was blood. These receptors originate from a woman between 25 and 40 years old with Graves' ophthalmopathy. Each CDR3 is given with its conserved first and last residue.

v_gene: TRBV5-6; j_gene: TRBJ1-1; CDR3aa: CASSSQAGTEAFF
v_gene: TRBV12-5; j_gene: TRBJ2-5; CDR3aa: CASGLDRGETQYF
v_gene: TRBV7-9; j_gene: TRBJ1-1; CDR3aa: CASTPPRGTEAFF
v_gene: TRBV18; j_gene: TRBJ1-5; CDR3aa: CASSPQGTANQPQHF
v_gene: TRBV28; j_gene: TRBJ1-2; CDR3aa: CASSPGQGARTF
v_gene: TRBV3-1; j_gene: TRBJ2-7; CDR3aa: CASSHIRTSGGAIPYEQYF
v_gene: TRBV28; j_gene: TRBJ2-5; CDR3aa: CASRQPRGTETQYF
v_gene: TRBV19; j_gene: TRBJ2-7; CDR3aa: CASSPRAPDPYEQYF
v_gene: TRBV6-1; j_gene: TRBJ1-3; CDR3aa: CASRGRGPSSGNTIYF
v_gene: TRBV7-3; j_gene: TRBJ2-7; CDR3aa: CASSLGNGNYEQYF
v_gene: TRBV12-5; j_gene: TRBJ1-2; CDR3aa: CASGPGAGQGSNYGYTF
v_gene: TRBV6-2/TRBV6-3; j_gene: TRBJ2-7; CDR3aa: CACSYSQDLRYF
v_gene: TRBV5-1; j_gene: TRBJ2-5; CDR3aa: CASSNQETQYF
v_gene: TRBV10-3; j_gene: TRBJ2-5; CDR3aa: CAISGDRQETQYF
v_gene: TRBV19; j_gene: TRBJ1-2; CDR3aa: CASSETGGIGYGYTF
v_gene: TRBV6-1; j_gene: TRBJ1-3; CDR3aa: CASSATEGFGNTIYF
v_gene: TRBV2; j_gene: TRBJ1-1; CDR3aa: CASAAWGGETEAFF
v_gene: TRBV6-1; j_gene: TRBJ1-5; CDR3aa: CASSPGSSNQPQHF
v_gene: TRBV5-1; j_gene: TRBJ1-1; CDR3aa: CASSRDRGLDEAFF
v_gene: TRBV6-1; j_gene: TRBJ1-1; CDR3aa: CASSGPEGRESFF
v_gene: TRBV18; j_gene: TRBJ1-2; CDR3aa: CASSGTRSYGYTF
v_gene: TRBV10-3; j_gene: TRBJ1-2; CDR3aa: CATAWGDYGYTF
v_gene: TRBV14; j_gene: TRBJ2-7; CDR3aa: CASSQEGSYEQYF
v_gene: TRBV19; j_gene: TRBJ1-1; CDR3aa: CASSPISGTGTTEAFF
v_gene: TRBV30; j_gene: TRBJ1-2; CDR3aa: CAWSHWQGLGYTF
v_gene: TRBV20-1; j_gene: TRBJ1-1; CDR3aa: CSARDIGGRGTEAFF
v_gene: TRBV4-1; j_gene: TRBJ2-7; CDR3aa: CASSAGTSSYEQYF
v_gene: TRBV20-1; j_gene: TRBJ2-5; CDR3aa: CSAQKPGTGLETQYF
v_gene: TRBV20-1; j_gene: TRBJ1-5; CDR3aa: CSARDFTGGMSQPQHF
v_gene: TRBV20-1; j_gene: TRBJ2-7; CDR3aa: CSASSPGTASYEQYF
v_gene: TRBV12-3/TRBV12-4; j_gene: TRBJ2-7; CDR3aa: CASSFFEFYEQYF
v_gene: TRBV27; j_gene: TRBJ2-2; CDR3aa: CASSFGQGTGNTGELFF
v_gene: TRBV5-6; j_gene: TRBJ2-7; CDR3aa: CASSNLDRVSYEQYF
v_gene: TRBV6-1; j_gene: TRBJ2-7; CDR3aa: CASSTGNSYEQYF
v_gene: TRBV27; j_gene: TRBJ1-1; CDR3aa: CASTTTGTQNTEAFF